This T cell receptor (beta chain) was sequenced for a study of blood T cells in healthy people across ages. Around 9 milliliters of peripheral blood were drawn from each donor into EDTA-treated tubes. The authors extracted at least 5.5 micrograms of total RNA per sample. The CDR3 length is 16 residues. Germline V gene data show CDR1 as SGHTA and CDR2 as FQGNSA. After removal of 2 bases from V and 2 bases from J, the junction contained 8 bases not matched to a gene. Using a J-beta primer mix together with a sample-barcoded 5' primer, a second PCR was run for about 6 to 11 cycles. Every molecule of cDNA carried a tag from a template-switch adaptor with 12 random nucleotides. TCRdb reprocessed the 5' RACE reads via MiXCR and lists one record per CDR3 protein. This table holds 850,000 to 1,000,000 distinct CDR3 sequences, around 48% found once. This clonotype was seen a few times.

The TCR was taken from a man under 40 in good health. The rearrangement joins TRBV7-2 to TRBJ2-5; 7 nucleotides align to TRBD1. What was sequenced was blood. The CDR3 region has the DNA TGTGCCAGCAGCTTAACCCCGCCGGGACAGCAAGAGACCCAGTACTTC. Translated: CASSLTPPGQQETQYF.